This T cell receptor (beta chain) comes out of a study of blood T cell repertoires in COVID-19. This clone was seen a handful of times. CDR1 SGHRS and CDR2 YFSETQ come from the germline V gene. V was shortened by 0 bases and J by 5 bases, with 12 bases between the two germline ends. This CDR3 is built from 15 residues. Sequencing was performed with immunoSEQ multiplex PCR; in TCRdb, only in-frame clones are kept and a portion is missing. The sample contains about 80,000 clones, approximately 78% of which appear only once. The clonotype comes from a woman aged 70 to 79 with acute or convalescent COVID-19. The V call is TRBV5-1, the J call TRBJ2-1; a possible D gene is TRBD2 (5 bases). Sequencing was done on a sample of peripheral blood. The CDR3 nucleotides are TGCGCCAGCAGCTTGGCATTGTACGGGGACAATGAGCAGTTCTTC. Residues: CASSLALYGDNEQFF.